This T cell receptor (beta chain) was observed in a study of T cell responses to AZD1222 COVID-19 vaccine. This CDR3 has 16 residues. Germline-derived CDR1 and CDR2 are GTSNPN and SVGIG (reference sequence). V lost 2 bases to trimming and J lost 2 bases, with 13 bases between them. Note on this clone: What it recognizes is unknown.

Sequencing used immunoSEQ multiplex PCR; TCRdb keeps in-frame clones, though not all of them. The table records 95,000 to 100,000 clones, around nine tenths of them present only once. General study results and limits: Unmutated variant regions reportedly attract nearly half of all spike-specific TCRs. Just a handful of people given AZD1222 tested seropositive at baseline. The donors showed a predominance of white British ancestry and of females, with possible underestimation of clonal diversity. Spike-wide coverage was observed for vaccine-associated CD4 TCRs, with dominant responses at 160-218 and 743-854.

The sample in question was peripheral blood, obtained 28 days after the second AZD1222 dose. The gene calls are TRBV30 and TRBJ2-6; D possibly corresponds to TRBD2 (6 bases). The TCR sequence derives from an adult who received the AZD1222 COVID-19 vaccine. DNA for the CDR3: TGTGCCTGGAGTACTGGGACTCGTGCTGGGGCCAACGTCCTGACTTTC. It translates to CAWSTGTRAGANVLTF.